This passage covers 12 T cell receptor beta chains from one sample sequenced in a study of identical twins. TCRdb reprocessed the 5' RACE reads with MiXCR, giving one entry per CDR3 protein. This sample has around 340,000 distinct CDR3 sequences, with 12% found just once. The sample also formed part of further work on yellow fever vaccine responses in identical twins.

Specimen: CD8+ T cells sorted from blood. These receptors were collected from a woman under 30 in good health.

The table lists this clonotype with a few counts. The chain links TRBV20-1 to TRBJ1-1; TRBD1 matches 7 bases. Germline CDR1 and CDR2: DFQATT and SNEGSKA (reference sequence). The ends lost 6 bases at V and 3 bases at J; junction bases unmatched: 10. The CDR3 is made up of 14 amino acids. As DNA, the CDR3 is TGCAGTGCGACCCGAGAGGGGGCCCACACTGAAGCTTTCTTT. Residues: CSATREGAHTEAFF.

This clonotype was seen a few times. The rearrangement uses TRBV29-1 and TRBJ2-1; D is ambiguous. CDR3 length equals 12 residues. Trimming took 4 bases from V and 8 from J, leaving 12 bases between them. Germline V CDR1 and CDR2: SQVTM, ANQGSEA. As DNA, the CDR3 is TGCAGCGTTGCATGGGGATACGATGAGCAGTTCTTC. Its translation: CSVAWGYDEQFF.

This clonotype was counted ten times or more. The rearrangement joins TRBV7-9 to TRBJ1-1, with 7 bases fitting TRBD1. Germline V CDR1 and CDR2: SEHNR, FQNEAQ (reference sequence). V dropped 4 bases and J dropped 3; count of bases not matched to a gene: 11. CDR3 length: 16 amino acids. The CDR3 loop is CASSSPRDQGDTEAFF. The CDR3 nucleotides are TGTGCCAGCAGCTCCCCCCGGGACCAGGGGGACACTGAAGCTTTCTTT.

This rearrangement joins TRBV27 to TRBJ2-7, with 12 bases lining up with TRBD2. Germline values: CDR1 MNHEY, CDR2 SMNVEV (reference sequence). V lost 4 bases, J lost 4 bases, and 2 bases stayed unmatched. The CDR3 runs to 14 residues. The CDR3 loop is CASSSGLAGYEQYV. As DNA, the CDR3 is TGTGCCAGCAGTTCCGGACTAGCGGGATACGAGCAGTACGTC.

The chain has TRBV2 and TRBJ2-1, with D perhaps TRBD2 (5 bases). V was shortened by 4 bases and J by 3 bases, with 10 bases between the two germline ends. CDR1 SNHLY and CDR2 FYNNEI come from the germline V gene. This CDR3 contains 14 residues. This CDR3 is CASSVSADYNEQFF. In nucleotides, the CDR3 is TGTGCCAGCAGTGTTAGCGCCGACTACAATGAGCAGTTCTTC.

The chain combines TRBV28 with TRBJ2-7, with 8 bases identical to TRBD2. V gave up 6 bases and J gave up 5 bases; unmatched junction bases: 9. CDR1 and CDR2 from the germline V gene are MDHEN and SYDVKM. There are 14 residues in the CDR3. The CDR3 region has the DNA TGTGCCAGCAGCCCTAACGGGAGGGCTCACGAGCAGTACTTC. Translation gives CASSPNGRAHEQYF.

The chain combines TRBV7-6 with TRBJ2-5, with 7 positions matching TRBD2. The germline CDR1 and CDR2 sequences are SGHVS and FNYEAQ. V shed 4 bases, J shed 7 bases, and the junction held 6 bases outside the gene matches. The CDR3 runs 13 residues. The CDR3 DNA sequence: TGTGCCAGCAGCTCAGGACTAGAGGGGACCCAGTACTTC. Translated: CASSSGLEGTQYF.

In its sample, this clonotype was seen many times. The chain uses TRBV5-1 and TRBJ2-1; no clear D gene. Between the trimmed V and J ends, which lost 2 bases and 8 bases, there was a span of 17 bases. The CDR3 runs to 15 residues. Germline V lookup: CDR1 SGHRS, CDR2 YFSETQ. The CDR3 here is CASSLRKGSVDEQFF. CDR3 nucleotides: TGCGCCAGCAGCTTAAGAAAGGGATCTGTCGATGAGCAGTTCTTC.

Ten or more counts support this clonotype. J is TRBJ2-1 and V is TRBV12-3 or TRBV12-4, with D maybe TRBD1 (6 bases). V lost 7 bases to trimming and J lost 5 bases, with 12 bases between them. CDR3 length: 13 residues. CDR3 sequence: CASNPTGNNEQFF. CDR3 in DNA: TGTGCCAGCAACCCGACAGGAAACAATGAGCAGTTCTTC.

V gene TRBV5-1 combines with J gene TRBJ1-2; D is unclear. V lost 0 bases and J 7 bases, leaving 7 bases between the germline ends. CDR1 is SGHRS and CDR2 is YFSETQ in the germline V gene. The CDR3 loop spans 12 amino acids. DNA for the CDR3: TGCGCCAGCAGCTTGGCTTGGGGTGGCTACACCTTC. It specifies CASSLAWGGYTF.

This clonotype has just a few counts. The chain carries TRBV7-9 and TRBJ2-7; maybe TRBD2 (6 bases). Trimming pared 1 base from V and 6 bases from J, leaving 13 bases between. The CDR3 consists of 14 residues. The germline V gene encodes CDR1 SEHNR and CDR2 FQNEAQ (reference sequence). The CDR3 region has the DNA TGTGCCAGCAGCTTAGACCGGGGGATAGCCGAGCAGTACTTC. Translating it yields CASSLDRGIAEQYF.

The chain employs TRBV11-2 and TRBJ2-7; D may be TRBD2 (5 bases). The V end was cut by 3 bases, the J end by 1 base, with 7 bases between. Germline values: CDR1 SGHAT, CDR2 FQNNGV. The CDR3 is 13 amino acids. Here the CDR3 DNA reads TGTGCCAGCAGCTTCGGGATGTCCTACGAGCAGTACGTC. It codes for CASSFGMSYEQYV.